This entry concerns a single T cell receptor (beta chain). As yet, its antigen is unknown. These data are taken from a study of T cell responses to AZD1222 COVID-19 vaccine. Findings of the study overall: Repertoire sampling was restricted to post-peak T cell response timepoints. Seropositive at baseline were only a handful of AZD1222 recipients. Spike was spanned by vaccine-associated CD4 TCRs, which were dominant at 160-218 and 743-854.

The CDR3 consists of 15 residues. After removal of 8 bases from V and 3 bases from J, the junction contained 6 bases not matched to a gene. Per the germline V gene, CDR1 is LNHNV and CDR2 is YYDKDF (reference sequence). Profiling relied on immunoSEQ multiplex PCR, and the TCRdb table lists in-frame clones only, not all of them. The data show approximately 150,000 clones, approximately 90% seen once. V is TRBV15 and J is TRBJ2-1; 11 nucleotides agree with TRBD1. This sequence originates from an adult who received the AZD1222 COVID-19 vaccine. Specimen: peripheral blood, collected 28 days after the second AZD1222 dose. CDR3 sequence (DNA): TGTGCCACCTCTCGGGACAGGGGGGACTACAATGAGCAGTTCTTC. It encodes CATSRDRGDYNEQFF.